Below are 28 T cell receptor beta chains sequenced from a single sample in a study of shared clonotypes between healthy human individuals. Profiled with immunoSEQ multiplex PCR; TCRdb holds only in-frame clones, not every one. The sample carries approximately 1.9 million clones, just over 90% recorded once. Naive CD8 cells lacked CD45RO and underwent positive selection for CCR7, leaving out terminally differentiated effector memory CD45RA+ cells. The sample taken for sequencing was naive CD8+ T cells from PBMCs. Every receptor here comes from a man younger than 30 in good health. Some clones in this sample may be carry-over from other donors' samples.

The CDR3 region is CASSTGLGNTEAFF. As DNA, the CDR3 is TGTGCCAGCAGTACGGGACTGGGGAACACTGAAGCTTTCTTT. The chain uses TRBV27 and TRBJ1-1; the D gene is possibly TRBD1 (5 bases). Germline CDR1 MNHEY, CDR2 SMNVEV (reference sequence). Trimming shortened V by 5 bases and J by 1 base, and 11 bases separated the two germline ends. The CDR3 covers 14 residues.

This clone was seen only once. The chain uses TRBV28 and TRBJ1-1, with unresolved D. Trimming took off 6 bases at V and 8 bases at J, with 13 bases between the two ends. CDR1 and CDR2 (germline): MDHEN, SYDVKM. This CDR3 is built from 12 residues. The CDR3 loop reads CASSLGSGEAFF. The CDR3 bases are TGTGCCAGCAGCTTGGGTTCTGGGGAAGCTTTCTTT.

The rearrangement links TRBV18 to TRBJ2-7; 8 nucleotides match TRBD2. The germline gives CDR1 KGHSH, CDR2 LQKENI. The CDR3 extends over 15 amino acids. The V and J ends lost 1 base and 2 bases, in that order; junction bases with no gene match: 4. CDR3 nucleotides: TGTGCCAGCTCACCACAACCGGGAGGGACCTACGAGCAGTACTTC. Its protein product is CASSPQPGGTYEQYF.

For the CDR3, the DNA is TGTGCCAGCAGTTCATCCTACAGGAACTATGGCTACACCTTC. This codes for CASSSSYRNYGYTF. The V and J genes are TRBV28 and TRBJ1-2, with a tentative D call TRBD1 (5 bases). Trimming stripped 4 bases from V and 2 bases from J, with 11 bases between. This CDR3 spans 14 amino acids. Germline loops: CDR1 MDHEN, CDR2 SYDVKM.

About this clone itself: Within the sample, other DNA sequences also encode this same CDR3. This rearrangement joins TRBV27 to TRBJ2-7; perhaps TRBD1 as D (6 bases). CDR3 length: 14 amino acids. The germline V gene has CDR1 MNHEY and CDR2 SMNVEV (reference sequence). The germline V and J ends were trimmed by 6 bases and 2 bases, with 14 bases remaining between them. The CDR3 nucleotides are TGTGCCAGCAGCTTCACAGGGTCCCCCTACGAGCAGTACTTC. Its translation: CASSFTGSPYEQYF.

The chain employs TRBV27 and TRBJ2-7; 9 nucleotides agree with TRBD2. This CDR3 comprises 14 residues. Losses at the gene ends were 5 bases for V and 4 bases for J; bases not matched to a gene: 6. Per germline, CDR1 MNHEY and CDR2 SMNVEV (reference sequence). The CDR3 loop reads CASSIAGVLYEQYF. The CDR3 coding sequence is TGTGCCAGCAGTATAGCGGGAGTTCTGTACGAGCAGTACTTC.

This chain joins TRBV7-2 and TRBJ1-5, with TRBD1 as a possible D gene (5 bases). From germline, CDR1 is SGHTA and CDR2 FQGNSA. The CDR3 spans 15 residues. V lost 5 bases, J lost 1 base, and 12 bases lay in between. The CDR3 DNA follows: TGTGCCAGCAGCATCAGGGTTGGAAGCAATCAGCCCCAGCATTTT. Protein: CASSIRVGSNQPQHF.

The CDR3 bases are TGTGCCAGCAGCTCTGCAGGTTCCTCTGGAAACACCATATATTTT. This sequence encodes CASSSAGSSGNTIYF. The rearrangement joins TRBV7-3 to TRBJ1-3; D is unresolved. This CDR3 has 15 residues. With 4 bases removed from V and 0 bases from J, the gap between germline ends came to 10 bases. Germline V gene sequence: CDR1 SGHTA, CDR2 FQGTGA.

The rearrangement joins TRBV4-1 to TRBJ2-1; 10 bases are shared with TRBD2. CDR1 is MGHRA, CDR2 YSYEKL, per germline. Trimming took 0 bases from V and 6 from J; bases not matched to a gene: 5. CDR3 length: 16 amino acids. The CDR3 nucleotides read TGCGCCAGCAGCCAAGATAGAGCGGGAGGGGTCAATGAGCAGTTCTTC. It codes for CASSQDRAGGVNEQFF.

This clone was picked up one time. This chain joins TRBV7-9 and TRBJ2-7; TRBD2 aligns across 9 bases. Germline values: CDR1 SEHNR, CDR2 FQNEAQ (reference sequence). This CDR3 contains 14 residues. Trimming removed 5 bases from V and 5 bases from J; junction bases left unmatched: 7. CDR3 bases: TGTGCCAGCAGCAACGGACTAGCGCGGCACGAGCAGTACTTC. Its protein product is CASSNGLARHEQYF.

This rearrangement joins TRBV7-9 to TRBJ2-5, with 11 bases lining up with TRBD1. Germline V gene sequence: CDR1 SEHNR, CDR2 FQNEAQ (reference sequence). V gave up 7 bases and J gave up 4 bases; unmatched junction bases: 20. This CDR3 has 19 amino acids. CDR3 DNA sequence: TGTGCCAGCACCCTTCGTTTGATTCTAGGACAGGGGGCTCCAGAGACCCAGTACTTC. Its translation: CASTLRLILGQGAPETQYF.

V and J are TRBV9 and TRBJ2-2; a possible D gene is TRBD1 (6 bases). Germline lookup yields CDR1 SGDLS and CDR2 YYNGEE. The V end lost 0 bases, the J end lost 6 bases, and 12 bases lay between the germline ends. The CDR3 is 15 amino acids. The CDR3 nucleotides are TGTGCCAGCAGCGTAGTGGCCACAGGGTCCGGGGAGCTGTTTTTT. As protein: CASSVVATGSGELFF.

The rearrangement uses TRBV18 and TRBJ2-2; D not certain. Trimming pared 6 bases from V and 0 bases from J, leaving 14 bases between. The CDR3 has 16 amino acids. Germline V CDR1 and CDR2: KGHSH, LQKENI. In DNA, the CDR3 is TGTGCCAGCTCCCCCACCGGCAGGACGAACACCGGGGAGCTGTTTTTT. The encoded protein is CASSPTGRTNTGELFF.

The chain recombines TRBV29-1 with TRBJ2-1, with D possibly TRBD2 on 5 matching bases. CDR1 is SQVTM, CDR2 ANQGSEA, per germline. Trimming took off 0 bases at V and 8 bases at J, with 17 bases between the two ends. The CDR3 is 15 amino acids. The DNA of the CDR3 is TGCAGCGTTGAAGACGAGAGGGCGGATCTGGATGAGCAGTTCTTC. Translation: CSVEDERADLDEQFF.

The chain employs TRBV5-1 and TRBJ2-7; 12 bases line up with TRBD2. The CDR3 extends over 16 amino acids. Germline V gives CDR1 SGHRS, CDR2 YFSETQ. Trimming at V came to 4 bases and at J to 5 bases, leaving 10 bases not matched to a gene. The CDR3 DNA sequence: TGCGCCAGCAGCCCGAGGGGACTAGCGGGCCGAAACGAGCAGTACTTC. Its protein product is CASSPRGLAGRNEQYF. The full variable domain, its missing parts supplied by reference TRBV5-1 and TRBJ2-7, is KAGVTQTPRYLIKTRGQQVTLSCSPISGHRSVSWYQQTPGQGLQFLFEYFSETQRNKGNFPGRFSGRQFSNSRSEMNVSTLELGDSALYLCASSPRGLAGRNEQYFGPGTRLTVT.

The CDR3, as DNA: TGTGCCAGCAGCAGACTAGCGTTCCCCCCCACGGAGCAGTACTTC. This codes for CASSRLAFPPTEQYF. This chain connects TRBV21-1 to TRBJ2-7; the table's TRBD2 call for D was not verified on the DNA. TRBV21-1 is marked as a pseudogene. The CDR3 is made up of 15 amino acids.

The chain recombines TRBV2 with TRBJ2-1, with 14 bases lining up with TRBD2. V lost 6 bases to trimming and J lost 10 bases; unmatched junction nucleotides: 11. Germline CDR1 and CDR2: SNHLY and FYNNEI. This CDR3 contains 16 residues. The CDR3 DNA reads as TGTGCCAGCAGAGCGACTAGCGGGAGGGCCATCTGGGAGCAGTTCTTC. Its translation is CASRATSGRAIWEQFF.

The chain is built from TRBV7-6 and TRBJ2-3; 8 bases align to TRBD1. The CDR3 extends over 16 amino acids. The J segment lost 4 bases and the V segment lost 4 bases, leaving 10 bases of the junction unmatched. CDR1 is SGHVS and CDR2 is FNYEAQ in the germline V gene. DNA for the CDR3: TGTGCCAGCAGCTCCCTTCAGGGGGCGAGGGCAGATACGCAGTATTTT. Residues: CASSSLQGARADTQYF.

This clone was seen just once. This chain uses TRBV6-1 with TRBJ1-1; D remains unclear. Trimming took off 1 base at V and 0 bases at J, with 9 bases between the two ends. The CDR3 length is 15 residues. CDR1 is MNHNS and CDR2 is SASEGT in the germline V gene. The DNA of the CDR3 is TGTGCCAGCAGTGAAGGGGCACCCGTGAACACTGAAGCTTTCTTT. Translation: CASSEGAPVNTEAFF.

The chain combines TRBV4-1 with TRBJ1-1, with 9 positions matching TRBD1. The CDR3 is 18 amino acids. Germline CDR1 MGHRA, CDR2 YSYEKL. The ends lost 1 base at V and 1 base at J; junction bases unmatched: 10. The CDR3 bases are TGCGCCAGCAGCCAAGGGAGGGGACAGGGAGGTTCGAACACTGAAGCTTTCTTT. This codes for CASSQGRGQGGSNTEAFF.

The rearrangement joins TRBV29-1 to TRBJ2-1, with D maybe TRBD1 (6 bases). CDR3 size: 14 residues. V dropped 7 bases and J dropped 3 bases, with 16 bases sitting between them. Germline CDR1 and CDR2: SQVTM and ANQGSEA. The CDR3 loop reads CSGSQGSYYNEQFF. In DNA, the CDR3 is TGCAGCGGGTCGCAGGGGTCTTACTACAATGAGCAGTTCTTC.

The rearrangement links TRBV4-3 to TRBJ2-7; D might be TRBD2 (6 bases). Trimming left V 0 bases short and J 0 bases short, with 12 bases between. The CDR3 is made up of 16 amino acids. Germline CDR1 LGHNA, CDR2 YSLEER. The CDR3 region has the DNA TGCGCCAGCAGCCAAGATAATTCGGGAGCCTCCTACGAGCAGTACTTC. Translated: CASSQDNSGASYEQYF.

This sequence joins TRBV6-1 and TRBJ1-1, with D maybe TRBD1 (6 bases). Trimming stripped 2 bases from V and 0 bases from J, with 13 bases between. Germline loops: CDR1 MNHNS, CDR2 SASEGT. The CDR3 has 16 amino acids. In DNA, the CDR3 is TGTGCCAGCAGTGAATGGAGGGGGGGGATGAACACTGAAGCTTTCTTT. As protein: CASSEWRGGMNTEAFF.

In this sample, this clone turned up once. The rearrangement joins TRBV30 to TRBJ2-1; 8 bases are a match to TRBD1. CDR1 GTSNPN and CDR2 SVGIG come from the germline V gene (reference sequence). Trimming took 0 bases from V and 9 from J; bases not matched to a gene: 7. The CDR3 is made up of 14 amino acids. The DNA of the CDR3 is TGTGCCTGGAGTGTTGGTCAGGGGGCCGGTGAGCAGTTCTTC. Its protein product is CAWSVGQGAGEQFF.

This chain uses TRBV9 with TRBJ2-1; 8 bases align to TRBD2. V was pared by 0 bases and J by 5 bases, with 4 bases of the junction left unmatched. Per germline, CDR1 SGDLS and CDR2 YYNGEE. The CDR3 is 15 amino acids. CDR3 residues: CASSVVSGSNNEQFF. The CDR3 nucleotides read TGTGCCAGCAGCGTAGTGAGCGGGAGTAACAATGAGCAGTTCTTC.

This clone was picked up one time. The rearrangement uses TRBV4-3 and TRBJ2-7; D not certain. Per the germline V gene, CDR1 is LGHNA and CDR2 is YSLEER. This CDR3 spans 13 amino acids. V was cut by 0 bases and J by 4 bases, with 7 bases left in between. For the CDR3, the DNA is TGCGCCAGCAGCCAAGATCTTGTGTACGAGCAGTACTTC. As protein: CASSQDLVYEQYF.

The gene calls are TRBV6-5 and TRBJ2-2; no definite D call. The CDR3 spans 15 residues. The germline gives CDR1 MNHEY, CDR2 SVGAGI. Trimming pared 2 bases from V and 0 bases from J, leaving 7 bases between. DNA of the CDR3: TGTGCCAGCAGTTACCGGGTATCGAACACCGGGGAGCTGTTTTTT. It encodes CASSYRVSNTGELFF.

The gene calls are TRBV28 and TRBJ1-2; no firm D call. V was clipped by 4 bases and J by 0 bases, with 6 bases between them. This CDR3 comprises 13 residues. Germline assignment: CDR1 MDHEN and CDR2 SYDVKM. CDR3: CASSWQTNYGYTF. Written as DNA, the CDR3 is TGTGCCAGCAGTTGGCAGACTAACTATGGCTACACCTTC.